This paragraph reports one T cell receptor beta chain. This CDR3 contains 13 residues. The V end was cut by 5 bases, the J end by 3 bases, with 10 bases between. Germline loops: CDR1 SGHNT, CDR2 YENEEA. TCRdb's table, derived via immunoSEQ multiplex PCR, lists solely in-frame clones and lacks some. The sample holds approximately 230,000 clones; 80% to 90% are singletons and the top ten take 2% to 2.5%. The sample comes from a study of blood T cell repertoires in COVID-19. Study-level information: COVID-19 samples from acute and convalescent phases originated in the United States, Italy and Spain. In each case, the material was cDNA or gDNA derived from T cells, B-cell-depleted T cells, or PBMCs.

The specimen sequenced was peripheral blood. This receptor was obtained from a man aged 25-40 years who had recovered from COVID-19. The V and J genes are TRBV11-3 and TRBJ1-1; possibly TRBD1 for D (6 bases). CDR3 sequence (DNA): TGTGCCAGCAGCGGGTACAGGGACACTGAAGCTTTCTTT. This codes for CASSGYRDTEAFF.